This TCR beta chain appears in the sequencing data of a study of blood T cell repertoires in COVID-19. The overall study: From the United States, Italy and Spain came samples of acute and convalescent COVID-19.

This clone showed up just once. CDR1 and CDR2 (germline): SGDLS, YYNGEE. The CDR3 length is 16 residues. V lost 4 bases and J lost 2; bases outside the gene matches: 8. In the source study's methods: Estimates of nucleated cell counts were drawn from the amplification of reference gene primers. The repertoire was sequenced with immunoSEQ multiplex PCR; TCRdb's copy has only in-frame clones and lacks some. V, J and clone size reflect that table, while D and trimming were determined from the DNA. The table has under 200,000 clones, around four fifths seen once. The receptor's source is an older woman with COVID-19, enrolled during active disease. The sample consisted of peripheral blood. V gene TRBV9 combines with J gene TRBJ2-2; 7 bases are a match to TRBD1. CDR3 region: CASSLFGQANTGELFF. CDR3 DNA sequence: TGTGCCAGCAGCCTCTTCGGACAGGCAAACACCGGGGAGCTGTTTTTT.